This T cell receptor beta chain was documented in a study of post-analysis software for immune sequencing data. Study-wide results and caveats: Roughly 5 TRBV segments occurring more often in patients than controls included TRBV5-6, TRBV5-1 and TRBV20-1.

Notes on this clonotype: Its antigen is unknown.

The TCR beta cDNA libraries contained unique molecular identifiers. Each CDR3 protein is one row after TCRdb ran MiXCR on the PCR reads. This table holds about 180,000 distinct CDR3 sequences, 30% found once. The J segment lost 3 bases and the V segment lost 5 bases, leaving 8 bases of the junction unmatched. This CDR3 region has 16 residues. Per germline, CDR1 SEHNR and CDR2 FQNEAQ (reference sequence). This chain connects TRBV7-9 to TRBJ2-1; TRBD2 agrees at 9 bases. Sequenced sample: blood. This clonotype was obtained from a girl aged 10-17 years with multiple sclerosis. The DNA of the CDR3 is TGTGCCAGCAGCCCAGAGACTAGCGGCCTCTACAATGAGCAGTTCTTC. Translation gives CASSPETSGLYNEQFF.